A single sample is the source of the 23 T cell receptor beta chains below, sequenced in a study of tumor and adjacent non-tumor tissue in lung cancer. A modified ARM-PCR protocol with three rounds of nested PCR amplified TCRbeta. MiXCR was run by TCRdb on the multiplex PCR reads, yielding one entry per CDR3 protein. The table has approximately 62,000 distinct CDR3 sequences, around two thirds seen once. This sample's RNA came from whole unsorted tissue. This non-tumor lung sample came from over 3 cm beyond the tumor edge. Sequenced material: distant non-tumor lung tissue. The receptors were gathered from a man between 65 and 85 years old with non-small cell lung cancer.

This clonotype was seen a few times. The junction departs from germline at one end; a sequencing error may be responsible. The chain uses TRBV6-5 and TRBJ2-2; D is possibly TRBD1 or TRBD2 (5 bases each). The CDR3 has 15 amino acids. In germline, CDR1 is MNHEY, CDR2 SVGAGI. The CDR3 DNA follows: TGCGACAGTAGTTACGGGGTAGGGGACACCGGGGAGCTGTTTTTT. It encodes CDSSYGVGDTGELFF.

Comments on this clonotype: One junction end does not reproduce the germline sequence, and a read error may be involved. The gene calls are TRBV11-2 and TRBJ1-6, with D hard to call. Germline assignment: CDR1 SGHAT and CDR2 FQNNGV. This CDR3 contains 15 residues. CDR3 region: CVSSLTSTGNSPLHF. The DNA for the CDR3 is TGTGTCAGCAGCCTCACATCAACGGGAAATTCACCCCTCCACTTT.

On this clonotype: A much larger clonotype is one base distant, so this may be a read error. The V and J genes are TRBV10-3 and TRBJ2-3, with D perhaps matching TRBD1 or TRBD2 (6 bases each). V gave up 0 bases and J gave up 8 bases, with 9 bases separating them. This CDR3 region has 13 residues. The V gene's germline CDR1 is ENHRY and CDR2 SYGVKD. The CDR3 loop is CAISESKGGTQYF. For the CDR3, the DNA is TGTGCCATCAGTGAGTCGAAGGGGGGTACGCAGTATTTT.

This clonotype appeared a few times. A read error may be the cause here, since a much bigger clone is one base away. The J gene is TRBJ2-3, the V gene TRBV28, with 8 bases aligning to TRBD2. This CDR3 has 14 amino acids. Germline CDR1 is MDHEN and CDR2 is SYDVKM. CDR3 DNA: TGTGTCAGCAGTTTCCTAGCGGGTACAGATACGCAGTATTTT. It yields the protein CVSSFLAGTDTQYF.

This clonotype showed up many times. The rearrangement joins TRBV29-1 to TRBJ1-3; D not resolved. The CDR3 has 12 residues. Between the trimmed V and J ends, which lost 4 bases and 4 bases, there was a span of 8 bases. The germline gives CDR1 SQVTM, CDR2 ANQGSEA. The CDR3 loop is CSVVISGNTIYF. The CDR3 DNA sequence: TGCAGCGTTGTTATTTCCGGAAACACCATATATTTT.

A word on this clonotype: Because it lacks the conserved phenylalanine or tryptophan at the end, this CDR3 is likely a read error. This chain connects TRBV11-3 to TRBJ2-3, with D uncertain. The CDR3 runs 12 residues. The germline V gene encodes CDR1 SGHNT and CDR2 YENEEA. CDR3 DNA: TGTGCCAGCAGCTGGCACGGAGATAGGCAGTATTCT. Translating it yields CASSWHGDRQYS.

A note on this clonotype: One end of the junction varies from germline; a read error may be responsible. The chain is built from TRBV29-1 and TRBJ2-3; D unresolved. Germline CDR1 and CDR2: SQVTM and ANQGSEA. The CDR3 has 17 residues. For the CDR3, the DNA is TGCAGCGTTAGGATCCCCGGGCCCTCTTGGAACACAGATACGGAGTATTTT. This sequence encodes CSVRIPGPSWNTDTEYF.

This clonotype was recorded a few times. This may stem from a read error, because a much larger clone lies one nucleotide away. The rearrangement joins TRBV6-1 to TRBJ1-5, with TRBD1 matching 8 bases. With the DNA end fitting TRBJ2-3 better, the J assignment may be wrong. The germline CDR1 and CDR2 sequences are MNHNS and SASEGT. CDR3 length equals 14 residues. In nucleotides, the CDR3 is TGTGCCAGCAGTGAAGACACAGGGGGTCAGCCCCAGTATTTT. Translating gives CASSEDTGGQPQYF.

The rearrangement links TRBV11-3 to TRBJ2-6; weak D call: TRBD2 (6 bases). The CDR3 consists of 19 residues. Trimming removed 5 bases from V and 0 bases from J, with 20 bases in between. From germline, CDR1 is SGHNT and CDR2 YENEEA. The CDR3 here is CASSPRGGTSNSGANVLTF. The CDR3 region has the DNA TGTGCCAGCAGCCCGAGGGGCGGGACGTCGAACTCTGGGGCCAACGTCCTGACTTTC.

This clonotype was detected many times. V gene TRBV6-5 combines with J gene TRBJ1-2; D remains ambiguous. CDR1 is MNHEY, CDR2 SVGAGI, per germline. The ends were cut back, 0 bases at V and 1 base at J, with 9 bases in the middle. CDR3 length: 15 amino acids. This CDR3 reads CASSYSRQVNYGYTF. The CDR3 DNA reads as TGTGCCAGCAGTTACTCGAGGCAGGTTAACTATGGCTACACCTTC.

Details on this clonotype: One end of the junction does not line up with germline, which may come from a read error. J is TRBJ1-1 and V is TRBV28; D perhaps matches TRBD1 (5 bases). CDR1 MDHEN and CDR2 SYDVKM come from the germline V gene. The CDR3 extends over 14 amino acids. The CDR3 DNA sequence: TGTACCAGCAGTTTCGCAGGGCAAGGCACTGAAGCTTTCTTT. Translation: CTSSFAGQGTEAFF.

V is TRBV28 and J is TRBJ2-7, with D uncertain. CDR1 MDHEN and CDR2 SYDVKM come from the germline V gene. The CDR3 contains 12 residues. CDR3 sequence reads: CISSFSTYEQYF. CDR3 bases: TGTATCAGCAGTTTCTCCACCTACGAGCAGTACTTC.

As regards this clonotype: A junction end diverges from the germline sequence, so it may reflect a read error. The rearrangement links TRBV11-2 to TRBJ2-3; D is possibly TRBD2 (6 bases). The CDR3 has 14 residues. Germline CDR1 and CDR2: SGHAT and FQNNGV. Written as DNA, the CDR3 is TGTGCCAGCGGCTCCGGGACTCTTGCAGACACGCAGTATTTT. Amino acids: CASGSGTLADTQYF.

This clonotype was observed a single time. Compared with germline, one end of the junction differs, possibly owing to a read error. In DNA form, the CDR3 reads TGTGCCAGCAGCCAAGTGTTTAGCGGACCCTACGAGCAGTGTTTC. Protein product: CASSQVFSGPYEQCF. The chain carries TRBV4-2 and TRBJ2-7; tentative D call: TRBD2 (6 bases). The germline CDR1 and CDR2 sequences are LGHNA and YNFKEQ. This CDR3 has 15 residues.

This clonotype is categorized as medium-sized. V usage is TRBV28 and J usage is TRBJ2-7; possibly TRBD1 or TRBD2 for D (5 bases each). V was pared by 5 bases and J by 0 bases, with 14 bases between. CDR1 MDHEN and CDR2 SYDVKM come from the germline V gene. CDR3 length: 15 amino acids. The CDR3, as DNA: TGTGCCAGCAGTACGGGACGGACGAGCTCCTACGAGCAGTACTTC. Protein product: CASSTGRTSSYEQYF.

CDR3 amino acids: CASSVTYQETQYF. The CDR3 nucleotides are TGTGCCAGCAGCGTAACGTACCAAGAGACCCAGTACTTC. The gene calls are TRBV9 and TRBJ2-5; D not resolved. V was pared by 1 base and J by 0 bases, with 4 bases between. CDR3 size: 13 residues. Germline V gene data show CDR1 as SGDLS and CDR2 as YYNGEE.

This chain joins TRBV6-2 or TRBV6-3 and TRBJ2-7; no reliable D call. This CDR3 contains 15 residues. V lost 2 bases to trimming and J lost 0 bases, with 11 bases between them. Per the germline V gene, CDR1 is MNHEY and CDR2 is SVGEGT. CDR3 loop: CASSYGTFISYEQYF. The CDR3 nucleotides are TGTGCCAGCAGTTACGGCACCTTTATCTCCTACGAGCAGTACTTC.

CDR3 in DNA: TGTGCCAGCAGTTGCTCGACCGGGAGCGATCAGCCCCAGCATTTT. The encoded protein is CASSCSTGSDQPQHF. The V and J genes are TRBV6-5 and TRBJ1-5; D unresolved. Between the trimmed V and J ends, which lost 4 bases and 5 bases, there was a span of 15 bases. Germline loops: CDR1 MNHEY, CDR2 SVGAGI. The CDR3 runs 15 residues.

The V and J genes are TRBV6-1 and TRBJ2-7, with D possibly being TRBD2 (5 bases). The germline V gene has CDR1 MNHNS and CDR2 SASEGT. The CDR3 consists of 14 residues. Trimming took off 7 bases at V and 2 bases at J, with 15 bases between the two ends. CDR3 coding DNA: TGTGCCAGCATTCGAGACTATACCACCTACGAGCAGTACTTC. Its protein product is CASIRDYTTYEQYF.

This clonotype was observed many times. The rearrangement links TRBV5-1 to TRBJ2-1; the D gene is possibly TRBD1 (6 bases). The CDR3 contains 14 residues. Germline V CDR1 and CDR2: SGHRS, YFSETQ. V was cut by 5 bases and J by 4 bases, with 13 bases left in between. CDR3 in DNA: TGCGCCAGCAGGCCAGGGGAATTTTACAATGAGCAGTTCTTC. It translates to CASRPGEFYNEQFF.

In regard to this clonotype: With a much larger clone just one base away, this may be a read error. The CDR3 does not end in the conserved phenylalanine or tryptophan, so this is likely a read error. The chain recombines TRBV11-2 with TRBJ2-3, with D possibly matching TRBD1 (6 bases). In germline, CDR1 is SGHAT, CDR2 FQNNGV. The CDR3 runs to 14 residues. V dropped 5 bases and J dropped 6 bases, with 15 bases sitting between them. The CDR3 DNA reads TGTGCCAGCAGCCCCGGGACACCGGCGGATACGCAGTATTCT. Amino acid sequence: CASSPGTPADTQYS.

This clonotype ranks as medium-sized. The J gene is TRBJ2-7, the V gene TRBV10-2; maybe TRBD2 (7 bases). This CDR3 region has 15 residues. Germline V gene lookup returns CDR1 WSHSY and CDR2 SAAADI. V lost 5 bases and J lost 2, with 16 bases in between. This CDR3 reads CASSFGGGGTYEQYF. The CDR3 DNA reads as TGCGCCAGCAGTTTTGGGGGAGGGGGAACCTACGAGCAGTACTTC.

Concerning this clonotype: This CDR3 is missing its conserved last phenylalanine or tryptophan, likely due to a read error. The DNA is left out, because the CDR3 cannot be placed on it with certainty; the CDR3 is given as TCRdb lists it. The V call is TRBV11-2, the J call TRBJ2-5; TRBD2 is taken as the D call from the table, unchecked against the DNA. CDR1 is SGHAT and CDR2 is FQNNGV in the germline V gene. The CDR3 spans 14 amino acids, including both terminal residues. CDR3 sequence: CASSSWEGQESQCL.